This T cell receptor (beta chain) originates from a study of shared clonotypes between healthy human individuals. Study results and caveats: Blood was the only sampled material, and tissue repertoires likely differ.

To note about this clone: Its antigen is currently unknown.

The ends were cut back, 5 bases at V and 1 base at J, with 24 bases in the middle. The CDR3 runs 19 residues. Germline V gives CDR1 MNHEY, CDR2 SMNVEV (reference sequence). Generated by immunoSEQ multiplex PCR, the TCRdb table keeps only in-frame clones and is missing some. The data hold roughly 500,000 clones, with about 76% observed a single time. The source of this sequence is a middle-aged woman in good health. Some clones in this sample may be carry-over from other donors' samples. Sequenced: PBMCs. V usage is TRBV27 and J usage is TRBJ2-1, with a possible D match to TRBD1 (6 bases). The CDR3 loop reads CASSTGHKDLERSYNEQFF. The DNA of the CDR3 is TGTGCCAGCAGTACGGGACATAAGGACTTAGAGCGGTCCTACAATGAGCAGTTCTTC.